The rows below give T cell receptor beta chains drawn from one sample of a study of CD8+CD57+ T cells in acquired aplastic anemia. Each CDR3 protein is one row after TCRdb ran MiXCR on the reads. The sample has 80,000 to 100,000 distinct CDR3 sequences, 65% to 70% seen once. Sequences were obtained from sorted CD4+, CD8+, or CD8+CD57+ T cells (not recorded which) from PBMCs. The receptor source for this set is a human donor with aplastic anemia. CDR3s include the opening cysteine and the closing phenylalanine or tryptophan. D genes are given only for firm matches. Clone size, where shown, is once, few, many, or a class for clones that have expanded.

cdr3_aa: CASSLTAPTARGAIDEQYF; cdr3_nt: TGTGCCAGCAGCTTAACCGCTCCGACGGCCAGGGGGGCCATCGACGAGCAGTACTTC; clone_size: -; j_call: TRBJ2-7; d_call: -; v_call: TRBV13
cdr3_aa: CASNPSGNSPLHF; cdr3_nt: TGTGCCAGCAACCCGTCCGGAAACTCACCCCTCCACTTT; clone_size: -; j_call: TRBJ1-6; d_call: -; v_call: TRBV6-1
cdr3_aa: CIPGLAGGSTDTQYF; cdr3_nt: TGCATCCCTGGACTAGCGGGAGGGAGCACAGATACGCAGTATTTT; clone_size: -; j_call: TRBJ2-3; d_call: TRBD2; v_call: TRBV20-1
cdr3_aa: CASSDRQGGLYGYTF; cdr3_nt: TGTGCCAGCAGTGACCGACAGGGCGGCCTTTATGGCTACACCTTC; clone_size: -; j_call: TRBJ1-2; d_call: TRBD1; v_call: TRBV2
cdr3_aa: CSASGAENTEAFF; cdr3_nt: TGCAGTGCTAGTGGGGCAGAGAACACTGAAGCTTTCTTT; clone_size: -; j_call: TRBJ1-1; d_call: -; v_call: TRBV20-1
cdr3_aa: CATSDSTQGAEQYF; cdr3_nt: TGTGCCACCAGTGATTCAACACAGGGGGCCGAGCAGTACTTC; clone_size: -; j_call: TRBJ2-7; d_call: TRBD1; v_call: TRBV24-1
cdr3_aa: CSAREGFQETQYF; cdr3_nt: TGCAGTGCGAGAGAAGGGTTTCAAGAGACCCAGTACTTC; clone_size: few; j_call: TRBJ2-5; d_call: -; v_call: TRBV20-1
cdr3_aa: CATSKGQLNTEAFF; cdr3_nt: TGTGCCACCAGCAAGGGACAATTGAACACTGAAGCTTTCTTT; clone_size: few; j_call: TRBJ1-1; d_call: -; v_call: TRBV15
cdr3_aa: CSAIRGYGYTF; cdr3_nt: TGCAGTGCTATCAGGGGATATGGCTACACCTTC; clone_size: -; j_call: TRBJ1-2; d_call: -; v_call: TRBV20-1
cdr3_aa: CASSLVAGPGALHF; cdr3_nt: TGTGCCAGCAGCTTAGTGGCAGGTCCAGGTGCCCTCCACTTT; clone_size: -; j_call: TRBJ1-6; d_call: -; v_call: TRBV11-2
cdr3_aa: CATSDSSGGAYNEQFF; cdr3_nt: TGTGCCACCAGTGATTCTAGCGGGGGGGCCTACAATGAGCAGTTCTTC; clone_size: -; j_call: TRBJ2-1; d_call: TRBD2; v_call: TRBV24-1
cdr3_aa: CSARTGYNPDGYTF; cdr3_nt: TGCAGTGCACGGACCGGATATAACCCAGATGGCTACACCTTC; clone_size: -; j_call: TRBJ1-2; d_call: -; v_call: TRBV20-1
cdr3_aa: CASSPLAGTDTQYF; cdr3_nt: TGTGCCAGCAGCCCCCTAGCGGGTACAGATACGCAGTATTTT; clone_size: few; j_call: TRBJ2-3; d_call: TRBD2; v_call: TRBV7-3
cdr3_aa: CASSKDRVENSPLHF; cdr3_nt: TGTGCCAGCAGCAAAGACAGGGTAGAGAATTCACCCCTCCACTTT; clone_size: -; j_call: TRBJ1-6; d_call: TRBD1; v_call: TRBV7-2
cdr3_aa: CSARVANYGYTF; cdr3_nt: TGCAGTGCCAGAGTGGCTAACTATGGCTACACCTTC; clone_size: -; j_call: TRBJ1-2; d_call: -; v_call: TRBV20-1
cdr3_aa: CASRPGQRSTDTQYF; cdr3_nt: TGTGCCAGCAGACCGGGACAGAGGAGCACAGATACGCAGTATTTT; clone_size: -; j_call: TRBJ2-3; d_call: TRBD1; v_call: TRBV2
cdr3_aa: CASSPYGGDGNEQYF; cdr3_nt: TGTGCCAGCAGCCCCTACGGGGGGGATGGAAACGAGCAGTACTTC; clone_size: -; j_call: TRBJ2-7; d_call: TRBD2; v_call: TRBV12-3/TRBV12-4
cdr3_aa: CSARLQDSYNEQFF; cdr3_nt: TGCAGTGCTAGACTGCAAGACTCCTACAATGAGCAGTTCTTC; clone_size: -; j_call: TRBJ2-1; d_call: -; v_call: TRBV20-1
cdr3_aa: CATAGPSYNEQFF; cdr3_nt: TGTGCCACGGCAGGTCCATCCTACAATGAGCAGTTCTTC; clone_size: few; j_call: TRBJ2-1; d_call: -; v_call: TRBV19
cdr3_aa: CATSDLGDTNNEQFF; cdr3_nt: TGTGCCACCAGTGATTTGGGGGACACTAACAATGAGCAGTTCTTC; clone_size: -; j_call: TRBJ2-1; d_call: -; v_call: TRBV24-1
cdr3_aa: CASSSAGNYEQYF; cdr3_nt: TGTGCCAGCAGCAGCGCAGGGAACTACGAGCAGTACTTC; clone_size: -; j_call: TRBJ2-7; d_call: -; v_call: TRBV7-8
cdr3_aa: CASLGPNTDTQYF; cdr3_nt: TGTGCCAGCCTGGGGCCTAACACAGATACGCAGTATTTT; clone_size: few; j_call: TRBJ2-3; d_call: -; v_call: TRBV7-3
cdr3_aa: CATSALRDNYNEQFF; cdr3_nt: TGTGCCACCAGTGCCCTAAGGGACAACTACAATGAGCAGTTCTTC; clone_size: -; j_call: TRBJ2-1; d_call: -; v_call: TRBV24-1
cdr3_aa: CSVSTGGGSYEQYF; cdr3_nt: TGCAGCGTTAGTACAGGGGGGGGATCCTACGAGCAGTACTTC; clone_size: few; j_call: TRBJ2-7; d_call: -; v_call: TRBV29-1
cdr3_aa: CASRGLPTDTQYF; cdr3_nt: TGTGCCAGCAGGGGACTACCCACAGATACGCAGTATTTT; clone_size: few; j_call: TRBJ2-3; d_call: -; v_call: TRBV10-3
cdr3_aa: CASSLEWGSETQYF; cdr3_nt: TGTGCCAGCAGCTTAGAGTGGGGGTCGGAGACCCAGTACTTC; clone_size: many; j_call: TRBJ2-5; d_call: -; v_call: TRBV7-2
cdr3_aa: CASSLAPDFGRGEKLFF; cdr3_nt: TGTGCCAGCAGCTTGGCCCCTGATTTTGGTCGGGGTGAAAAACTGTTTTTT; clone_size: -; j_call: TRBJ1-4; d_call: -; v_call: TRBV7-8
cdr3_aa: CASSLALLNEQFF; cdr3_nt: TGTGCCAGCAGCTTAGCGCTGCTCAATGAGCAGTTCTTC; clone_size: -; j_call: TRBJ2-1; d_call: -; v_call: TRBV7-9
cdr3_aa: CSASLLRGYTF; cdr3_nt: TGCAGTGCTAGTCTCTTACGAGGCTACACCTTC; clone_size: -; j_call: TRBJ1-2; d_call: -; v_call: TRBV20-1
cdr3_aa: CASSRGYVAGDTQYF; cdr3_nt: TGTGCCAGCTCCCGAGGTTACGTCGCGGGGGATACGCAGTATTTT; clone_size: -; j_call: TRBJ2-3; d_call: -; v_call: TRBV2
cdr3_aa: CASSQGLYTEAFF; cdr3_nt: TGTGCCAGCAGCCAGGGTCTTTACACTGAAGCTTTCTTT; clone_size: -; j_call: TRBJ1-1; d_call: -; v_call: TRBV2
cdr3_aa: CSVPNGENTEAFF; cdr3_nt: TGCAGCGTACCGAACGGGGAGAACACTGAAGCTTTCTTT; clone_size: -; j_call: TRBJ1-1; d_call: -; v_call: TRBV29-1
cdr3_aa: CSATLTANNYGYTF; cdr3_nt: TGCAGTGCTACCTTGACAGCGAACAACTATGGCTACACCTTC; clone_size: -; j_call: TRBJ1-2; d_call: -; v_call: TRBV20-1
cdr3_aa: CASSVDSDYEQYF; cdr3_nt: TGTGCCAGCAGCGTCGACAGTGACTACGAGCAGTACTTC; clone_size: -; j_call: TRBJ2-7; d_call: -; v_call: TRBV9
cdr3_aa: CASSTTGNEQYF; cdr3_nt: TGCGCCAGCAGTACTACGGGCAACGAGCAGTACTTC; clone_size: -; j_call: TRBJ2-7; d_call: -; v_call: TRBV10-2
cdr3_aa: CASSSDRGQYGYTF; cdr3_nt: TGCGCCAGCAGCTCGGACAGGGGACAATATGGCTACACCTTC; clone_size: -; j_call: TRBJ1-2; d_call: TRBD1; v_call: TRBV5-1
cdr3_aa: CSARDQETQYF; cdr3_nt: TGCAGTGCAAGAGATCAGGAGACCCAGTACTTC; clone_size: -; j_call: TRBJ2-5; d_call: -; v_call: TRBV20-1
cdr3_aa: CSVMGAGKHGYTF; cdr3_nt: TGCAGCGTTATGGGGGCGGGGAAGCATGGCTACACCTTC; clone_size: -; j_call: TRBJ1-2; d_call: -; v_call: TRBV29-1
cdr3_aa: CASSLSGGSYNEQFF; cdr3_nt: TGTGCCAGTAGCCTTAGCGGGGGGTCCTACAATGAGCAGTTCTTC; clone_size: once; j_call: TRBJ2-1; d_call: TRBD2; v_call: TRBV19
cdr3_aa: CASSLASLGETQYF; cdr3_nt: TGCGCCAGCAGCTTGGCATCTCTCGGAGAGACCCAGTACTTC; clone_size: -; j_call: TRBJ2-5; d_call: -; v_call: TRBV5-1
cdr3_aa: CASREGPEAFF; cdr3_nt: TGTGCCAGCAGAGAGGGACCTGAAGCTTTCTTT; clone_size: -; j_call: TRBJ1-1; d_call: -; v_call: TRBV2
cdr3_aa: CSARDNRATGNTIYF; cdr3_nt: TGCAGTGCTAGAGACAACAGAGCTACTGGAAACACCATATATTTT; clone_size: -; j_call: TRBJ1-3; d_call: -; v_call: TRBV20-1
cdr3_aa: CASSLDRDSAGKETQYF; cdr3_nt: TGTGCCAGCAGCTTAGACCGGGATTCGGCGGGGAAGGAGACCCAGTACTTC; clone_size: -; j_call: TRBJ2-5; d_call: -; v_call: TRBV11-2
cdr3_aa: CASSLDAGGASEQYF; cdr3_nt: TGCGCCAGCAGCTTGGACGCAGGGGGCGCGTCCGAGCAGTACTTC; clone_size: -; j_call: TRBJ2-7; d_call: TRBD1; v_call: TRBV5-1
cdr3_aa: CSARDPSVSTDTQYF; cdr3_nt: TGCAGTGCTAGAGACCCTAGCGTCAGCACAGATACGCAGTATTTT; clone_size: -; j_call: TRBJ2-3; d_call: -; v_call: TRBV20-1
cdr3_aa: CASSWEGQGVSEQFF; cdr3_nt: TGCGCCAGCAGCTGGGAGGGACAGGGAGTGAGTGAGCAGTTCTTC; clone_size: -; j_call: TRBJ2-1; d_call: TRBD1; v_call: TRBV5-1
cdr3_aa: CSASWTGKGNNQPQHF; cdr3_nt: TGCAGTGCTAGCTGGACAGGGAAGGGAAACAATCAGCCCCAGCATTTT; clone_size: once; j_call: TRBJ1-5; d_call: TRBD1; v_call: TRBV20-1
cdr3_aa: CASSSGELFF; cdr3_nt: TGTGCCAGCAGTTCCGGGGAGCTGTTTTTT; clone_size: -; j_call: TRBJ2-2; d_call: -; v_call: TRBV12-3/TRBV12-4
cdr3_aa: CSASNIEAFF; cdr3_nt: TGCAGTGCTAGCAACATTGAAGCTTTCTTT; clone_size: -; j_call: TRBJ1-1; d_call: -; v_call: TRBV20-1
cdr3_aa: CSATTSNEQFF; cdr3_nt: TGCAGTGCTACTACTTCCAATGAGCAGTTCTTC; clone_size: -; j_call: TRBJ2-1; d_call: -; v_call: TRBV20-1
cdr3_aa: CSAILGAYRFAYEQYF; cdr3_nt: TGCAGTGCTATCCTGGGGGCATATCGTTTCGCCTACGAGCAGTACTTC; clone_size: few; j_call: TRBJ2-7; d_call: -; v_call: TRBV20-1
cdr3_aa: CSATTREYQETQYF; cdr3_nt: TGCAGTGCGACGACTAGGGAGTACCAAGAGACCCAGTACTTC; clone_size: -; j_call: TRBJ2-5; d_call: -; v_call: TRBV20-1
cdr3_aa: CSVGAGWDYEQYF; cdr3_nt: TGCAGCGTTGGGGCAGGGTGGGACTACGAGCAGTACTTC; clone_size: -; j_call: TRBJ2-7; d_call: -; v_call: TRBV29-1
cdr3_aa: CASSRDSSNEQFF; cdr3_nt: TGTGCCAGCAGCCGGGACTCGAGCAATGAGCAGTTCTTC; clone_size: -; j_call: TRBJ2-1; d_call: -; v_call: TRBV7-2
cdr3_aa: CSASYRGYGYTF; cdr3_nt: TGCAGTGCTAGTTATAGGGGATATGGCTACACCTTC; clone_size: -; j_call: TRBJ1-2; d_call: -; v_call: TRBV20-1
cdr3_aa: CASSPGTGAANTEAFF; cdr3_nt: TGTGCCAGCAGCCCGGGGACAGGGGCTGCGAACACTGAAGCTTTCTTT; clone_size: -; j_call: TRBJ1-1; d_call: TRBD1; v_call: TRBV7-3
cdr3_aa: CASSHQSGTGGGYTF; cdr3_nt: TGTGCCAGCAGCCATCAATCCGGGACAGGGGGTGGCTACACCTTC; clone_size: -; j_call: TRBJ1-2; d_call: TRBD1; v_call: TRBV12-3/TRBV12-4
cdr3_aa: CSASRNENYEQYF; cdr3_nt: TGCAGTGCTAGTCGGAACGAAAACTACGAGCAGTACTTC; clone_size: -; j_call: TRBJ2-7; d_call: -; v_call: TRBV20-1
cdr3_aa: CASSWVEGPLHF; cdr3_nt: TGTGCCAGCAGCTGGGTTGAGGGTCCCCTCCACTTT; clone_size: -; j_call: TRBJ1-6; d_call: -; v_call: TRBV7-9
cdr3_aa: CASSPPGGNQPQHF; cdr3_nt: TGTGCCAGCAGTCCCCCAGGGGGAAATCAGCCCCAGCATTTT; clone_size: -; j_call: TRBJ1-5; d_call: TRBD1; v_call: TRBV12-3/TRBV12-4